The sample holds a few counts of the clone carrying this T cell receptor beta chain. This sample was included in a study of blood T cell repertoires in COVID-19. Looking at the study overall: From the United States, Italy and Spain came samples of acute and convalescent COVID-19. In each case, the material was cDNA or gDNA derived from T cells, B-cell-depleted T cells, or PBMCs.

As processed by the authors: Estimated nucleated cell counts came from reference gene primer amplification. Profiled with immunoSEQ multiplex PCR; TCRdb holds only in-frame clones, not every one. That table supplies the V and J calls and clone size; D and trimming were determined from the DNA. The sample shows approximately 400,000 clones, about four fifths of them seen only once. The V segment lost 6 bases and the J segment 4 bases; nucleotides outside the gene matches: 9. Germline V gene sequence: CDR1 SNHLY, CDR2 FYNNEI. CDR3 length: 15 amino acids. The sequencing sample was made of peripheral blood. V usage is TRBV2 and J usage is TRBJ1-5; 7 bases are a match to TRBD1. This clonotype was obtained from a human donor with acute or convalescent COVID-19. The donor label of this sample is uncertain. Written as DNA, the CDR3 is TGTGCCAGCAGGGTGACAGGGTCACGGAATCAGCCCCAGCATTTT. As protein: CASRVTGSRNQPQHF. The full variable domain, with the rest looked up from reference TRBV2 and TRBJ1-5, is EPEVTQTPSHQVTQMGQEVILRCVPISNHLYFYWYRQILGQKVEFLVSFYNNEISEKSEIFDDQFSVERPDGSNFTLKIRSTKLEDSAMYFCASRVTGSRNQPQHFGDGTRLSIL.